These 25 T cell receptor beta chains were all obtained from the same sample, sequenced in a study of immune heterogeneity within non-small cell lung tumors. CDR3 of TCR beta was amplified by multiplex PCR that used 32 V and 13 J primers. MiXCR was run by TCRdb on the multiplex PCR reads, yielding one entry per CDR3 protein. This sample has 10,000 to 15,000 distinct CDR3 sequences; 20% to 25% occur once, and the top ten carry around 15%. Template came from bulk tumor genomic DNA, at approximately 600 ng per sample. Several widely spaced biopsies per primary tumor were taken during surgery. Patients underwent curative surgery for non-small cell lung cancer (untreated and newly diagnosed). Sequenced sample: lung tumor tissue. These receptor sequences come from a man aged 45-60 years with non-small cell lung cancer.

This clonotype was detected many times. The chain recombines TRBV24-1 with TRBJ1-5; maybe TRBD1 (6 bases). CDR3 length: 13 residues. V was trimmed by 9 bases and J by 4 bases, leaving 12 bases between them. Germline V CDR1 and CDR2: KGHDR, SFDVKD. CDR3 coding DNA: TGTGCCACCGCGGACAGCCAAAATCAGCCCCAGCATTTT. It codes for CATADSQNQPQHF.

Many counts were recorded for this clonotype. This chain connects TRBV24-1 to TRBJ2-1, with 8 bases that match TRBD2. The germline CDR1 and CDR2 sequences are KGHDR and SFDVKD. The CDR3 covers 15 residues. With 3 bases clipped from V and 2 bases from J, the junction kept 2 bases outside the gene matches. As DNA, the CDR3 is TGTGCCACCAGTGATATTAGCGGGACCTACAATGAGCAGTTCTTC. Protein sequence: CATSDISGTYNEQFF.

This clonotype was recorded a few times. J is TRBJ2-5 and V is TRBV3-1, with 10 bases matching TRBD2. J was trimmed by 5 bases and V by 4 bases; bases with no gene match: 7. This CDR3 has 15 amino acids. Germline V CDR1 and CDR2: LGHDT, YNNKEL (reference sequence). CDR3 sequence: CASSPSGSKGETQYF. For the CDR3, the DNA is TGTGCCAGCAGCCCTAGCGGGAGCAAGGGTGAGACCCAGTACTTC.

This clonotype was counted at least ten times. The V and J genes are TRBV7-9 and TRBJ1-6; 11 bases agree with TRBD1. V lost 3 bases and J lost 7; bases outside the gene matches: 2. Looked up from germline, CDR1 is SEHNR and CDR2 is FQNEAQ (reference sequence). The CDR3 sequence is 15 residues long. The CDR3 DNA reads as TGTGCCAGCAGCTTCGGGACAGGGGGAAATTCACCCCTCCACTTT. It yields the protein CASSFGTGGNSPLHF.

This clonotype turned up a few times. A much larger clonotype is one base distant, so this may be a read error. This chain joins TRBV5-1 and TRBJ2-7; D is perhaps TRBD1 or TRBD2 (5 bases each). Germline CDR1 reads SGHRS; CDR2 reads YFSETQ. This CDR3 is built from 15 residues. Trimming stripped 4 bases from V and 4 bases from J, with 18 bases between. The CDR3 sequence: CASSRDLYPFYEQYF. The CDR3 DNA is TGCGCCAGCAGCCGGGACCTATATCCTTTTTACGAGCAGTACTTC.

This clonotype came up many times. The CDR3 reads CAISLRDTYEQYF. The CDR3 coding sequence is TGTGCCATCAGCCTCCGGGACACCTACGAGCAGTACTTC. The V call is TRBV10-3, the J call TRBJ2-7, with D possibly being TRBD1 (6 bases). Trimming cost V 6 bases and J 2 bases, with 11 bases left between them. This CDR3 region has 13 residues. The V gene's germline CDR1 is ENHRY and CDR2 SYGVKD.

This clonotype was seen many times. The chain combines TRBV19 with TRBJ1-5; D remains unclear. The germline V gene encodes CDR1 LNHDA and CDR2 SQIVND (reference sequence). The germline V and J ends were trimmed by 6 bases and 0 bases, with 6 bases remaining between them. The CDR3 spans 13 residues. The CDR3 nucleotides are TGTGCCAGTAGGCTGAGTAGCAATCAGCCCCAGCATTTT. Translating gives CASRLSSNQPQHF.

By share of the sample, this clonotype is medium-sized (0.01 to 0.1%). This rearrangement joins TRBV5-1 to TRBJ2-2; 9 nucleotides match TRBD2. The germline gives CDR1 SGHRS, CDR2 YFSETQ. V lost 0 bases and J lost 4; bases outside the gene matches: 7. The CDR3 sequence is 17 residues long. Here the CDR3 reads CASSLERREGSTGELFF. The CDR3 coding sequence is TGCGCCAGCAGCTTGGAAAGGCGGGAGGGGAGCACCGGGGAGCTGTTTTTT.

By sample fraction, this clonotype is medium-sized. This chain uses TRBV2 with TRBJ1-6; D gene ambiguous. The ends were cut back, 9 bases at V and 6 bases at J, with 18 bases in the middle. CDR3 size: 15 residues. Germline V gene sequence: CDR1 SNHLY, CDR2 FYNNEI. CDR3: CASLIEGDPNSPLHF. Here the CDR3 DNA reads TGTGCCAGTCTGATTGAGGGAGACCCTAATTCACCCCTCCACTTT.

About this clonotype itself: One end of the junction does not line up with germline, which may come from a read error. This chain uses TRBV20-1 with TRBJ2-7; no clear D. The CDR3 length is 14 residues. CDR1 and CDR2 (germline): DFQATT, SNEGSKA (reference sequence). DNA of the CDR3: TGCAGTTCCCCACTGTCCTCCAAAACCTACGAGCAGTACTTT. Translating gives CSSPLSSKTYEQYF.

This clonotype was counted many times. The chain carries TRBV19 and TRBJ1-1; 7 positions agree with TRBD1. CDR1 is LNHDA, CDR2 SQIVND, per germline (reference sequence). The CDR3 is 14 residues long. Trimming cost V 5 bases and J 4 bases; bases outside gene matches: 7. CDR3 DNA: TGTGCCAGTAGTTTAGGGGGCCGGGGCACTGAAGCTTTCTTT. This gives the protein CASSLGGRGTEAFF.

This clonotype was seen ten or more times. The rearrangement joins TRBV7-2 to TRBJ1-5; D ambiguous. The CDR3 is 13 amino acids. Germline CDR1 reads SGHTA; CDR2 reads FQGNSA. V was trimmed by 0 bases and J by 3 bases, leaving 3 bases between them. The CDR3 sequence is CASSLASNQPQHF. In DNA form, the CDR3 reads TGTGCCAGCAGCTTAGCTTCCAATCAGCCCCAGCATTTT.

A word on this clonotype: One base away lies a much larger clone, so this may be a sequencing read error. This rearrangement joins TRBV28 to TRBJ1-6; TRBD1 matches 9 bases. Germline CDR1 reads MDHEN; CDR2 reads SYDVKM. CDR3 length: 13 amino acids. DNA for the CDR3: TGTACCAGCTGGGACAGGGATAATTCACCCCTCCACTTT. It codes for CTSWDRDNSPLHF.

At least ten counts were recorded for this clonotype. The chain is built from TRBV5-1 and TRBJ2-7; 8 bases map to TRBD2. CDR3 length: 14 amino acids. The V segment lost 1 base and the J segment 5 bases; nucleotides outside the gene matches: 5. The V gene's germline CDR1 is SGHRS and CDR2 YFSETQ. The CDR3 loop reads CASSLKVSGNEQYF. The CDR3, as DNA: TGCGCCAGCAGCTTGAAGGTTAGCGGGAACGAGCAGTACTTC.

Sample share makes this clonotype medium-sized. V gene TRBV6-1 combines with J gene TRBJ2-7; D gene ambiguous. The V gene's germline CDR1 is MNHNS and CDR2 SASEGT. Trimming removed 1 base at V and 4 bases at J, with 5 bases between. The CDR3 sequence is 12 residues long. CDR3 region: CASSEERYEQYF. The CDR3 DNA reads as TGTGCCAGCAGTGAAGAACGTTACGAGCAGTACTTC.

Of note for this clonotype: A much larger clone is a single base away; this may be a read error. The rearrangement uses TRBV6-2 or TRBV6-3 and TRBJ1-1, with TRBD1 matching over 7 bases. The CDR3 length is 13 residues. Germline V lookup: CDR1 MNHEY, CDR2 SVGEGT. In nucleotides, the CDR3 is TGTGCCAGCAGTTACAGGGGGCGCACTGGAGCTTTCTTT. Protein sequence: CASSYRGRTGAFF.

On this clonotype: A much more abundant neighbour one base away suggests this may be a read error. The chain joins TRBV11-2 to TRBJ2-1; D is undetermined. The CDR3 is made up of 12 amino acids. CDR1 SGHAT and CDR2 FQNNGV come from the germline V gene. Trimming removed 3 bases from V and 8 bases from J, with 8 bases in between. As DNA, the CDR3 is TGTGCCAGCAGCTTTAACCACGATGAGCAGTTCTTC. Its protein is CASSFNHDEQFF.

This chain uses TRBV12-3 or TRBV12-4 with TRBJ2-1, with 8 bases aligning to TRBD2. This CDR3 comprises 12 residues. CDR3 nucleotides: TGTGGCAGACCCGGGGGGGCGGTTGAGCAGTTCTTC. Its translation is CGRPGGAVEQFF.

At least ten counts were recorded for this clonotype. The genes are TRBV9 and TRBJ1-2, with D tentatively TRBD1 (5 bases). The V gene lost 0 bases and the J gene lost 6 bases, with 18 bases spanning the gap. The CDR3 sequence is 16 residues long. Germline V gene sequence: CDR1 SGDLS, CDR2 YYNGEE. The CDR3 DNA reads TGTGCCAGCAGCGTAGCTACATGGGGTCAGGGCGATGGCTACACCTTC. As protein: CASSVATWGQGDGYTF. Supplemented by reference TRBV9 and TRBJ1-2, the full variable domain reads DSGVTQTPKHLITATGQRVTLRCSPRSGDLSVYWYQQSLDQGLQFLIQYYNGEERAKGNILERFSAQQFPDLHSELNLSSLELGDSALYFCASSVATWGQGDGYTFGSGTRLTVV.

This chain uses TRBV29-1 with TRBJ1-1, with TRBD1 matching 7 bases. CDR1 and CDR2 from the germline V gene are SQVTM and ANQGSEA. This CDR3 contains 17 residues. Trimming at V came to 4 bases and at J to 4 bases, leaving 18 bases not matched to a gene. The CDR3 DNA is TGCAGCGTTGCTATGGACTTTACAGGGGTTCGGAGCACTGAAGCTTTCTTT. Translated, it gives CSVAMDFTGVRSTEAFF.

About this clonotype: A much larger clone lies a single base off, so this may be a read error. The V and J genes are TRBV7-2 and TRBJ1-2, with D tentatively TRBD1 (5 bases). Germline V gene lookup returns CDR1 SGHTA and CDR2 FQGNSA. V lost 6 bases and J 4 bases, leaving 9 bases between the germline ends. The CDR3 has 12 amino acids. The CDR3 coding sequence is TGTGCCAGCAGTGATGGGGGCTATGGCTACACCTTC. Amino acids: CASSDGGYGYTF.

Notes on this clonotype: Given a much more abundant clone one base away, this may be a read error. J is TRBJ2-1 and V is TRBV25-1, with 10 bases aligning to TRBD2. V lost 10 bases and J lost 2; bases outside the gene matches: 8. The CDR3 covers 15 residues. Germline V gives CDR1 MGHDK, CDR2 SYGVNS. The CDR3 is CAISLAGVTYNEQFF. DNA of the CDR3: TGTGCCATCAGCCTAGCGGGAGTGACCTACAATGAGCAGTTCTTC.

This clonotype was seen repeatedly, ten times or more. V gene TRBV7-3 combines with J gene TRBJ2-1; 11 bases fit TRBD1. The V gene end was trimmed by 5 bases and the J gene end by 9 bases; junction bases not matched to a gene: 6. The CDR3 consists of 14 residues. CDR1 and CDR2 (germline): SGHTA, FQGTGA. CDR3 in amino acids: CASSPGQGAIEQFF. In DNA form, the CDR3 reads TGTGCCAGCAGCCCCGGACAGGGGGCCATTGAGCAGTTCTTC.

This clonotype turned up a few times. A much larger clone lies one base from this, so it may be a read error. In DNA, the CDR3 is TGTGCCAGTAGTATAGATAGGAGCACCGGGGAGCTGTTTTTT. Translated: CASSIDRSTGELFF. The rearrangement links TRBV19 to TRBJ2-2; D uncertain. The V end was cut by 0 bases, the J end by 4 bases, with 6 bases between. Germline V gene lookup returns CDR1 LNHDA and CDR2 SQIVND (reference sequence). This CDR3 is built from 14 residues.

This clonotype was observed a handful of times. CDR3 protein: CASSPRLHSYNEQFF. In DNA, the CDR3 is TGTGCCAGCAGCCCGAGACTTCACTCCTACAATGAGCAGTTCTTC. This chain uses TRBV5-6 with TRBJ2-1; D call uncertain. V lost 4 bases to trimming and J lost 0 bases, with 11 bases between them. The CDR3 runs to 15 residues. Germline CDR1 SGHDT, CDR2 YYEEEE.